This is a list of T cell receptor beta chains from one sample in a study of Graves' ophthalmopathy and Graves' hyperthyroidism. MiXCR, run by TCRdb on the multiplex PCR reads, gives a single entry per CDR3 protein. This sample has about 1.1 million distinct CDR3 sequences; 35% to 40% occur once, and the top ten carry 11%. The source material was peripheral blood or thyroid tissue (not recorded which). These receptors were taken from an adult man with Graves' hyperthyroidism. Both conserved end residues are part of each CDR3. A D gene is named only where the DNA matches it firmly. A row's size may be missing; if present it is once, few, many or a size class.

J: TRBJ1-1; size: .; D: .; V: TRBV15; DNA: TGTGCCACCAGCAGACCGACAGTAGACACTGAAGCTTTCTTT; CDR3: CATSRPTVDTEAFF
J: TRBJ1-1; size: many; D: TRBD1; V: TRBV29-1; DNA: TGCAGCGTTGTAAAACAGGGGGGTGAAGCTTTCTTT; CDR3: CSVVKQGGEAFF
J: TRBJ2-7; size: many; D: .; V: TRBV14; DNA: TGTGCCAGCAGCCAAGCGGGGATCATCTACGAGCAGTACTTC; CDR3: CASSQAGIIYEQYF
J: TRBJ1-1; size: many; D: .; V: TRBV7-9; DNA: TGTGCCAGCAGCCCCGGACGGACAGCTAACACTGAAGCTTTCTTT; CDR3: CASSPGRTANTEAFF
J: TRBJ1-1; size: .; D: .; V: TRBV15; DNA: TGTGCCACCAGCAGTGAATTGGGGTATACCGAAGCTTTCTTT; CDR3: CATSSELGYTEAFF
J: TRBJ2-5; size: many; D: .; V: TRBV29-1; DNA: TGCAGCGTTGAAGGGGGCAGGGGACAAGAGACCCAGTACTTC; CDR3: CSVEGGRGQETQYF
J: TRBJ1-4; size: .; D: .; V: TRBV7-8; DNA: TGTGCCAGCAGCCCCCGGAGGGCAGACAATGAAAAACTGTTTTTT; CDR3: CASSPRRADNEKLFF
J: TRBJ1-1; size: few; D: .; V: TRBV10-3; DNA: TGTGCCATCACCGAGAGGGTTGAGAGCACTGAAGCTTTCTTT; CDR3: CAITERVESTEAFF
J: TRBJ2-5; size: few; D: TRBD2; V: TRBV20-1; DNA: TGCAGTGCACCCATGGGGGGGGGGTGGCGAGAGACCCAGTACTTC; CDR3: CSAPMGGGWRETQYF
J: TRBJ1-1; size: many; D: .; V: TRBV29-1; DNA: TGCAGCGCTAAATACGACACTGAAGCTTTCTTT; CDR3: CSAKYDTEAFF
J: TRBJ1-2; size: .; D: .; V: TRBV4-1; DNA: TGCGCCAGCAGCCACGAGTCCTACCGGGACACGGATGGCTACACCTTC; CDR3: CASSHESYRDTDGYTF
J: TRBJ1-2; size: many; D: TRBD1; V: TRBV7-9; DNA: TGTGCCAGCAGCTTAGGTACAGGGGTAGGAGGCTACACCTTC; CDR3: CASSLGTGVGGYTF
J: TRBJ1-2; size: many; D: TRBD1; V: TRBV10-3; DNA: TGTGCCATCCGGGACAGGGGGCTCTATGGCTACACCTTC; CDR3: CAIRDRGLYGYTF
J: TRBJ1-5; size: .; D: .; V: TRBV20-1; DNA: TGCAGTGCTAAAGCGGATGGACAGATTACTCAGCCCCAGCATTTT; CDR3: CSAKADGQITQPQHF
J: TRBJ2-2; size: many; D: TRBD1; V: TRBV7-2; DNA: TGTGCCAGCAGCACCCGGACAGGAGTGAACACCGGGGAGCTGTTTTTT; CDR3: CASSTRTGVNTGELFF
J: TRBJ1-5; size: .; D: .; V: TRBV12-3/TRBV12-4; DNA: TGTGCCAGCAGTTTATCTCGGTGGGTGGCAGGATATAGCAATCAGCCCCAGCATTTT; CDR3: CASSLSRWVAGYSNQPQHF
J: TRBJ2-2; size: many; D: .; V: TRBV7-9; DNA: TGTGCCAGCAGGGAACCAGGGGTCCCCACCGGGGAGCTGTTTTTT; CDR3: CASREPGVPTGELFF
J: TRBJ2-2; size: .; D: .; V: TRBV29-1; DNA: TGCAGCGTTGCCCGGGACGGGAACACCGGGGAGCTGTTTTTT; CDR3: CSVARDGNTGELFF
J: TRBJ1-3; size: few; D: .; V: TRBV7-9; DNA: TGTGCCAGCAGCTTAAATTCTTGGGGTTCCTCTGGAAACACCATATATTTT; CDR3: CASSLNSWGSSGNTIYF
J: TRBJ2-7; size: few; D: TRBD1; V: TRBV5-5; DNA: TGTGCCAGCAGCTCCGGGACAGCAGAGCAGTACTTC; CDR3: CASSSGTAEQYF
J: TRBJ2-7; size: .; D: .; V: TRBV24-1; DNA: TGTGCCACCGGTACGCCAGGCAGGCAGCTCTTC; CDR3: CATGTPGRQLF
J: TRBJ1-6; size: few; D: .; V: TRBV30; DNA: TGTGCCTGGATGACAGCCTATAATTCACCCCTCCACTTT; CDR3: CAWMTAYNSPLHF
J: TRBJ1-3; size: few; D: .; V: TRBV14; DNA: TGTGCCAGCAGCCAAGTGATCGGGTTCTCTGGAAACACCATATATTTT; CDR3: CASSQVIGFSGNTIYF
J: TRBJ1-1; size: many; D: .; V: TRBV2; DNA: TGTGCCAGCAAGGGGAACACTGAAGCTTTCTTT; CDR3: CASKGNTEAFF
J: TRBJ1-5; size: few; D: .; V: TRBV6-2/TRBV6-3; DNA: TGTGCCAGCAGTTACGATCGCAGGGGTCGGCAGCCCCAGCATTTT; CDR3: CASSYDRRGRQPQHF
J: TRBJ1-6; size: .; D: .; V: TRBV4-3; DNA: TGCGCCAGCAGCGGGAGGTTGTATTCACCCCTCCACTTT; CDR3: CASSGRLYSPLHF
J: TRBJ1-2; size: .; D: .; V: TRBV6-6; DNA: TGTGCCAGCAGTCCCAAGACGGTCATCTATGGCTACACCTTC; CDR3: CASSPKTVIYGYTF
J: TRBJ2-5; size: .; D: .; V: TRBV20-1; DNA: TGCAGTACCGAAGAGACCCAGTACTTC; CDR3: CSTEETQYF
J: TRBJ1-2; size: many; D: TRBD1; V: TRBV4-1; DNA: TGCGCCAGCAGCCAAGACGACAGGGAGGACTATGGCTACACCTTC; CDR3: CASSQDDREDYGYTF
J: TRBJ2-2; size: .; D: TRBD1; V: TRBV5-1; DNA: TGCGCCAGCAGCTTGGGGGACAGGGGCGCCACCGGGGAGCTGTTTTTT; CDR3: CASSLGDRGATGELFF
J: TRBJ1-2; size: many; D: .; V: TRBV29-1; DNA: TGCAGCGTAGTGGGTCTCTATGGCTACACCTTC; CDR3: CSVVGLYGYTF
J: TRBJ2-2; size: .; D: .; V: TRBV29-1; DNA: TGCAGCGTTGAACTCGCGCCTCGTACCGGGGAGCTGTTTTTT; CDR3: CSVELAPRTGELFF
J: TRBJ1-2; size: .; D: TRBD1; V: TRBV10-3; DNA: TGTGCCAGCAGTTACGGACAGGGATCCGGCTATGGCTACACCTTC; CDR3: CASSYGQGSGYGYTF
J: TRBJ2-3; size: .; D: TRBD2; V: TRBV29-1; DNA: TGCAGCGTCGACAGCGGGAGTGGGTCGGATACGCAGTATTTT; CDR3: CSVDSGSGSDTQYF
J: TRBJ2-5; size: many; D: .; V: TRBV20-1; DNA: TGCATGGGGGATCGGTTCGAGACCCAGTACTTC; CDR3: CMGDRFETQYF
J: TRBJ2-5; size: many; D: TRBD1; V: TRBV7-9; DNA: TGTGCCAGCAGCTTAGGTGTTGCGACAGGGGGCCAGAAAGAGACCCAGTACTTC; CDR3: CASSLGVATGGQKETQYF
J: TRBJ2-3; size: .; D: .; V: TRBV10-3; DNA: TGTGCCATCCGGCCCAGACTGTCTAGCACAGATACGCAGTATTTT; CDR3: CAIRPRLSSTDTQYF
J: TRBJ1-4; size: .; D: TRBD1; V: TRBV5-1; DNA: TGCGCCAGCAGCTTGGGGACAGGCGACTTTAATGAAAAACTGTTTTTT; CDR3: CASSLGTGDFNEKLFF
J: TRBJ1-2; size: .; D: .; V: TRBV25-1; DNA: TGTGCCAGCACAACAGGGAACTATGGCTACACCTTC; CDR3: CASTTGNYGYTF
J: TRBJ2-5; size: many; D: .; V: TRBV7-2; DNA: TGTGCCAGCAACCCGAGTAGCGGAGAGACCCAGTACTTC; CDR3: CASNPSSGETQYF
J: TRBJ1-2; size: .; D: TRBD1; V: TRBV10-3; DNA: TGTGCCATCAATCCGGGACAGGGGTATGGCTACACCTTC; CDR3: CAINPGQGYGYTF
J: TRBJ1-2; size: .; D: .; V: TRBV7-3; DNA: TGTGCCAGCAGCCCCGCTATCGACTACACCTTC; CDR3: CASSPAIDYTF
J: TRBJ2-2; size: .; D: .; V: TRBV12-3/TRBV12-4; DNA: TGTGCCAGCAGTTTAGGTTCATCGGCGGTTGCGAACACCGGGGAGCTGTTTTTT; CDR3: CASSLGSSAVANTGELFF
J: TRBJ1-1; size: many; D: TRBD1; V: TRBV29-1; DNA: TGCAGCGTTATTAAAGGGGGCTTGGGGAACACTGAAGCTTTCTTT; CDR3: CSVIKGGLGNTEAFF
J: TRBJ1-2; size: .; D: TRBD1; V: TRBV29-1; DNA: TGCAGCGTCGGGGGGGCAGGGGGTCAAGGCTACACCTTC; CDR3: CSVGGAGGQGYTF
J: TRBJ1-1; size: .; D: .; V: TRBV14; DNA: TGTGCCAGCAGCCAAACTCGGAGTGGTACTGAAGCTTTCTTT; CDR3: CASSQTRSGTEAFF
J: TRBJ1-2; size: .; D: .; V: TRBV12-3/TRBV12-4; DNA: TGTGCCAGCAGTTACATGGGAGCTAACTATGGCTACACCTTC; CDR3: CASSYMGANYGYTF
J: TRBJ1-1; size: many; D: .; V: TRBV5-1; DNA: TGCGCCAGCCAGTTAGACACTGAAGCTTTCTTT; CDR3: CASQLDTEAFF